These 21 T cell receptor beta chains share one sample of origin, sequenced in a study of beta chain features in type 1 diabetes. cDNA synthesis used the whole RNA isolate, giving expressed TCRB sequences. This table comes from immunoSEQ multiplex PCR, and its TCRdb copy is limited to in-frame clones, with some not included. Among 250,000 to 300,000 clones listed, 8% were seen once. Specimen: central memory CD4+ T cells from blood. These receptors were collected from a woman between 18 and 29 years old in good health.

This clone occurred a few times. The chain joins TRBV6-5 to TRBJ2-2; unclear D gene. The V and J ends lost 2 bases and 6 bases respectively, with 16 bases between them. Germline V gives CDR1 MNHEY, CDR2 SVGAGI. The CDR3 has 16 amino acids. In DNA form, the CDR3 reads TGTGCCAGCAGTTACGGCGATCGGGCCGAGGCCGGGGAGCTGTTTTTT. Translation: CASSYGDRAEAGELFF.

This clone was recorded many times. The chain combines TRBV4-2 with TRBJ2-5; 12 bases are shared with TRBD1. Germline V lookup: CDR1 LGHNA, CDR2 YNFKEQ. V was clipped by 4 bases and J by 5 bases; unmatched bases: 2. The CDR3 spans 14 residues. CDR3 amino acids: CASSLGQGAETQYF. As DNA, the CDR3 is TGTGCCAGCAGCCTGGGACAGGGGGCCGAGACCCAGTACTTC.

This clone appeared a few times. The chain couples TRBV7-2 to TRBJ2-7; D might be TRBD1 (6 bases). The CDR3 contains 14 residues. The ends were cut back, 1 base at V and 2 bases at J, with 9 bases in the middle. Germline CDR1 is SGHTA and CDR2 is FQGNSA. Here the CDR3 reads CASSLGPGAYEQYV. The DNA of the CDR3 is TGTGCCAGCAGCTTAGGTCCAGGGGCCTACGAGCAGTACGTC.

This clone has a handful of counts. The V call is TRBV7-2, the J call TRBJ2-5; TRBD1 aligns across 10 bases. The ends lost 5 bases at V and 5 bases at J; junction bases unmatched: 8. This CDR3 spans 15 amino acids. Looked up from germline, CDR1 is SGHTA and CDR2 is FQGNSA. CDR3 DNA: TGTGCCAGCAGCCAAAATGGACAGGGGGTCGAGACCCAGTACTTC. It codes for CASSQNGQGVETQYF. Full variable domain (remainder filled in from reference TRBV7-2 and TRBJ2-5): GAGVSQSPSNKVTEKGKDVELRCDPISGHTALYWYRQSLGQGLEFLIYFQGNSAPDKSGLPSDRFSAERTGGSVSTLTIQRTQQEDSAVYLCASSQNGQGVETQYFGPGTRLLVL.

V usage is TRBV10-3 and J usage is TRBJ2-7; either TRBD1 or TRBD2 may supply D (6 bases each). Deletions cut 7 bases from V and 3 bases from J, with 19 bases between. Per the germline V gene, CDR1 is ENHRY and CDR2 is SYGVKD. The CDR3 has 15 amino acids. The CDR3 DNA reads TGTGCCATCAATAACAGGGAGGTGGGTCGCTACGAGCAGTACTTC. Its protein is CAINNREVGRYEQYF.

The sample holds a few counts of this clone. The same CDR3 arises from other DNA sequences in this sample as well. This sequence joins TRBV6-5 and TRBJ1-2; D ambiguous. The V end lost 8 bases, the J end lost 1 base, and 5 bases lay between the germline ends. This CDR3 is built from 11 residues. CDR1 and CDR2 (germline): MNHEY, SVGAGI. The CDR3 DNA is TGTGCCAGCGGCGGTAACTATGGCTACACCTTC. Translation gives CASGGNYGYTF.

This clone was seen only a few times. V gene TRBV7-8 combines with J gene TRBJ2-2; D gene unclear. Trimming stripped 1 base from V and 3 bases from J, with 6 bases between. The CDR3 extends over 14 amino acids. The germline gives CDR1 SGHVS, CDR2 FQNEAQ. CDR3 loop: CASSLGEYTGELFF. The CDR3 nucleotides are TGTGCCAGCAGCTTAGGGGAATACACCGGGGAGCTGTTTTTT.

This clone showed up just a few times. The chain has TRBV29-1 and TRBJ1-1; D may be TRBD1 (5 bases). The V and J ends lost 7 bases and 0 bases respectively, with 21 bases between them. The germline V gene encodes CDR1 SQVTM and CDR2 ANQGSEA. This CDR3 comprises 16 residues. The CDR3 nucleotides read TGCAGCGCTCAGGGCCGACGAGGGGCGTTGAACACTGAAGCTTTCTTT. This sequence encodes CSAQGRRGALNTEAFF. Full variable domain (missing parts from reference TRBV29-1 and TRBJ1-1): SAVISQKPSRDICQRGTSLTIQCQVDSQVTMMFWYRQQPGQSLTLIATANQGSEATYESGFVIDKFPISRPNLTFSTLTVSNMSPEDSSIYLCSAQGRRGALNTEAFFGQGTRLTVV.

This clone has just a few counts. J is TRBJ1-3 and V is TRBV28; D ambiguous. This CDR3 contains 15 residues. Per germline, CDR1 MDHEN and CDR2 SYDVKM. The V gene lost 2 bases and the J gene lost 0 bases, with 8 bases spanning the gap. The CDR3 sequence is CASSLAHYSGNTIYF. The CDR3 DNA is TGTGCCAGCAGTTTAGCCCACTACTCTGGAAACACCATATATTTT.

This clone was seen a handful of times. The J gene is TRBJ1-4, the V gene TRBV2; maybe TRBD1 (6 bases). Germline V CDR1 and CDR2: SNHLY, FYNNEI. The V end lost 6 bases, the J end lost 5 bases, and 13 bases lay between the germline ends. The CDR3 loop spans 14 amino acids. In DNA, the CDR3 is TGTGCCAGCAGGAGGGACATCAACAATGAAAAACTGTTTTTT. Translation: CASRRDINNEKLFF.

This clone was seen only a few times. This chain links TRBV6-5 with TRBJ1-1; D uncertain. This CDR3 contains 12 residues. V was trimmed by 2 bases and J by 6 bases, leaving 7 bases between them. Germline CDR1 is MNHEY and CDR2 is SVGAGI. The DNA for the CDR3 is TGTGCCAGCAGTTACCTGGGCTCTGAAGCTTTCTTT. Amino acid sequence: CASSYLGSEAFF.

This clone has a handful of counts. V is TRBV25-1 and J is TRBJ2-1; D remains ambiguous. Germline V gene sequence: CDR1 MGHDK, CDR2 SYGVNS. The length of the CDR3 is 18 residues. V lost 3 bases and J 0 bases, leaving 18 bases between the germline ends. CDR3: CASSDLVPRSGSYNEQFF. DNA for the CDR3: TGTGCCAGCAGTGACCTCGTCCCACGGTCGGGCTCCTACAATGAGCAGTTCTTC. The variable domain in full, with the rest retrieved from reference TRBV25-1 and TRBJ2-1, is EADIYQTPRYLVIGTGKKITLECSQTMGHDKMYWYQQDPGMELHLIHYSYGVNSTEKGDLSSESTVSRIRTEHFPLTLESARPSHTSQYLCASSDLVPRSGSYNEQFFGPGTRLTVL.

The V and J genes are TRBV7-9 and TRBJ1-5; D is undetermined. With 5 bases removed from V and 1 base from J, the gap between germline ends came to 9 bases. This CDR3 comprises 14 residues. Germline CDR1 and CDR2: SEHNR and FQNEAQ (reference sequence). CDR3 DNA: TGTGCCAGCAGCATCGACATCAGCAATCAGCCCCAGCATTTT. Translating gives CASSIDISNQPQHF. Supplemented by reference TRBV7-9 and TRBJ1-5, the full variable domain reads DTGVSQNPRHKITKRGQNVTFRCDPISEHNRLYWYRQTLGQGPEFLTYFQNEAQLEKSRLLSDRFSAERPKGSFSTLEIQRTEQGDSAMYLCASSIDISNQPQHFGDGTRLSIL.

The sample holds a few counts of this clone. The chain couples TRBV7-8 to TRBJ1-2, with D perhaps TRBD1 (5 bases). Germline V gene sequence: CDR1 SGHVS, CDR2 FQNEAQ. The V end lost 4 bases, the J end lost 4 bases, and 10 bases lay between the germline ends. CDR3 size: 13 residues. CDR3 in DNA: TGTGCCAGCAGCTCGACAGTCCTCTATGGCTACACCTTC. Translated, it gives CASSSTVLYGYTF.

The CDR3 here is CASSDSELAKNIQYF. The CDR3 region has the DNA TGTGCCAGCAGTGACAGTGAACTAGCCAAAAACATTCAGTACTTC. V and J are TRBV28 and TRBJ2-4; TRBD1 is a possible D gene (5 bases). This CDR3 spans 15 amino acids. V lost 5 bases and J 0 bases, leaving 11 bases between the germline ends. Germline-derived CDR1 and CDR2 are MDHEN and SYDVKM. The full variable domain, completed using reference TRBV28 and TRBJ2-4, is DVKVTQSSRYLVKRTGEKVFLECVQDMDHENMFWYRQDPGLGLRLIYFSYDVKMKEKGDIPEGYSVSREKKERFSLILESASTNQTSMYLCASSDSELAKNIQYFGAGTRLSVL.

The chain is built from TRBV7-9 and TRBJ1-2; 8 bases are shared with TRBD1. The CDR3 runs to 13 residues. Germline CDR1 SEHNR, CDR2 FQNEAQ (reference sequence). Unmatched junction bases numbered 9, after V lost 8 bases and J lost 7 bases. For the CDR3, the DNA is TGTGCCAGCCTCGGGCAGGGGGCGGGTGGCTACACCTTC. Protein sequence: CASLGQGAGGYTF.

The CDR3 loop reads CASSLPPSGEQFF. The CDR3 DNA reads TGTGCCAGCAGTTTACCCCCTAGCGGTGAGCAGTTCTTC. This chain links TRBV27 with TRBJ2-1, with 7 bases aligning to TRBD2. The CDR3 covers 13 residues. V shed 2 bases, J shed 9 bases, and the junction held 4 bases outside the gene matches. CDR1 is MNHEY and CDR2 is SMNVEV in the germline V gene (reference sequence).

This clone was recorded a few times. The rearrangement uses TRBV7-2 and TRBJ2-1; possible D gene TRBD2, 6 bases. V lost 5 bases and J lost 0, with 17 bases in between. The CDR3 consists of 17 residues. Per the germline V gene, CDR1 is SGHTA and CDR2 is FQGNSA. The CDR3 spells CASSPAGSRSSYNEQFF. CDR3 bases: TGTGCCAGCAGCCCGGCGGGGTCCCGTAGCTCCTACAATGAGCAGTTCTTC. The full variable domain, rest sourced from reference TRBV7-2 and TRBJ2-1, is GAGVSQSPSNKVTEKGKDVELRCDPISGHTALYWYRQSLGQGLEFLIYFQGNSAPDKSGLPSDRFSAERTGGSVSTLTIQRTQQEDSAVYLCASSPAGSRSSYNEQFFGPGTRLTVL.

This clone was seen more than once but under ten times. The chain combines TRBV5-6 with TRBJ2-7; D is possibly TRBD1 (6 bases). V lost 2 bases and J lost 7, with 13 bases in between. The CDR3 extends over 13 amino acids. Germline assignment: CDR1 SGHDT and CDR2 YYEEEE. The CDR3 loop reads CASSLQGAEEQYF. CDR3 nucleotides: TGTGCCAGCAGCTTACAGGGAGCAGAAGAGCAGTACTTC.

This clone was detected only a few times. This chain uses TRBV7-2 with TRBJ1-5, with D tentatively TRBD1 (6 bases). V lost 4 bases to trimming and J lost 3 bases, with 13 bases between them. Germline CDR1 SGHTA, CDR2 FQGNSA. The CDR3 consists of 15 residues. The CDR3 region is CASSSGGQPNQPQHF. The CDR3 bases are TGTGCCAGCAGCTCGGGGGGGCAGCCCAATCAGCCCCAGCATTTT.

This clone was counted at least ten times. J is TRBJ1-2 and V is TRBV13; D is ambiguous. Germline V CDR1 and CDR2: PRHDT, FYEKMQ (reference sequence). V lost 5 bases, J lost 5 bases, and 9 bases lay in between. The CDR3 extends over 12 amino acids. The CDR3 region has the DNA TGTGCCAGCAGCCGGGGAGGGTATGGCTACACCTTC. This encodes CASSRGGYGYTF.